Listed below are T cell receptor beta chains from one sample, sequenced in a study of cytomegalovirus exposure and HLA in healthy donors. The table came from immunoSEQ multiplex PCR; TCRdb's copy has only in-frame clones and leaves some out. The sample contains approximately 73,000 clones, roughly 82% of which appear only once. Sequenced input: PBMCs. The source is a man aged 65 to 85 in good health and CMV-seronegative. CDR3s include the opening cysteine and the closing phenylalanine or tryptophan.

TRBJ1-4 | TRBV29-1 | CSVRQGREKLFF
TRBJ1-1 | TRBV5-1 | CASSRQGIDTEAFF
TRBJ1-6 | TRBV7-9 | CASTPMGQGNSPLHF
TRBJ1-2 | TRBV5-1 | CASSPGSINYGYTF
TRBJ2-7 | TRBV5-8 | CASSLVVGASF
TRBJ2-5 | TRBV5-1 | CASSVLAEQQETQYF
TRBJ2-7 | TRBV10-3 | CAADRGRGAYEQYF
TRBJ1-4 | TRBV5-1 | CASSFNGEATNEKLFF
TRBJ2-2 | TRBV9 | CASSEDRGTNTGELFF
TRBJ1-3 | TRBV28 | CASSFQGGGNTIYF
TRBJ2-3 | TRBV18 | CASSPGGFTDTQYF
TRBJ2-7 | TRBV27 | CASSIDRGLMNEQYF
TRBJ2-2 | TRBV4-3 | CASSRSGTTGELFF
TRBJ2-1 | TRBV6-4 | CASSEGPGDYNEQFF
TRBJ2-7 | TRBV19 | CASSIMGGIAYEQYF
TRBJ1-1 | TRBV5-4 | CASSLPGQGANTEAFF
TRBJ2-1 | TRBV19 | CASGPSNGDEQFF
TRBJ1-1 | TRBV6-5 | CASIKAAGDTEAFF
TRBJ2-1 | TRBV10-3 | CAISELAAHNEQFF
TRBJ2-1 | TRBV5-1 | CASNFSTSGRAVEQFF
TRBJ2-7 | TRBV28 | CASSLGGTGRREQYF
TRBJ2-2 | TRBV18 | CASSLTSGRNTGELFF
TRBJ2-7 | TRBV2 | CASSTRNYEQYF
TRBJ2-3 | TRBV9 | CASSVLAGRTDTQYF
TRBJ2-5 | TRBV7-2 | CASSWASGSETQYF
TRBJ1-2 | TRBV6-5 | CASRVDRGYDGYTF
TRBJ2-7 | TRBV5-1 | CASFREGGTYEQYF
TRBJ1-5 | TRBV5-5 | CASTSGGNQPQHF
TRBJ1-1 | TRBV9 | CASSVAVNTEAFF
TRBJ1-2 | TRBV9 | CASSVQGDYGYTF
TRBJ2-1 | TRBV19 | CASSILYAGSSYNEQFF
TRBJ2-7 | TRBV28 | CASSLSSAGSYEQYF
TRBJ2-7 | TRBV6-1 | CASSSPTGGMYEQYF
TRBJ2-7 | TRBV6-6 | CASSYSNTTVPYEQYF
TRBJ1-3 | TRBV6-5 | CASSTDRASGNTIYF
TRBJ2-7 | TRBV19 | CASSIQQGGYEQYF
TRBJ1-3 | TRBV19 | CASMATRTGALGNTIYF
TRBJ2-1 | TRBV9 | CASSVGTSQGQGEQFF
TRBJ2-3 | TRBV28 | CASNSGPFSNTQYF
TRBJ1-4 | TRBV30 | CAWSVGWGPGKLFF
TRBJ2-3 | TRBV7-2 | CASSWGTVDTQYF
TRBJ2-5 | TRBV6-4 | CASSERVAGPYQETQYF
TRBJ2-5 | TRBV7-2 | CASSLVGGFNQETQYF
TRBJ2-1 | TRBV18 | CASSPPTGGTYNEQFF
TRBJ2-2 | TRBV5-4 | CASSLRRTGSNTGELFF
TRBJ1-3 | TRBV7-2 | CASSLAVPGQGFIYF
TRBJ2-1 | TRBV5-5 | CASSLLGRAGAYNEQFF
TRBJ2-1 | TRBV10-2 | CASIPSGQGGEQFF
TRBJ2-2 | TRBV18 | CASSPVRENTGELFF
TRBJ2-5 | TRBV14 | CASSQRLGLGQETQYF
TRBJ2-7 | TRBV7-6 | CASSSGTSGPLEQYF
TRBJ2-2 | TRBV7-8 | CASSIRQGRVGELFF
TRBJ2-3 | TRBV6-6 | CASSPTSDTQYF